This passage covers 9 T cell receptor beta chains from one sample sequenced in a study of blood T cell repertoires in COVID-19. The data were produced by immunoSEQ multiplex PCR, yet TCRdb's version contains in-frame clones alone and is incomplete. The sample shows about 190,000 clones, about 75% of them seen only once. Material for sequencing was peripheral blood. These TCRs come from a woman in her 70s with acute or convalescent COVID-19.

The chain joins TRBV12-5 to TRBJ1-5; 7 nucleotides match TRBD1. The CDR3 is made up of 20 amino acids. The V gene's germline CDR1 is LGHNT and CDR2 FRNRAP. V was pared by 0 bases and J by 0 bases, with 14 bases of the junction left unmatched. The CDR3 is CASGLVLQGVSPYSNQPQHF. The CDR3 coding sequence is TGTGCTAGTGGTTTGGTACTTCAGGGGGTAAGTCCGTATAGCAATCAGCCCCAGCATTTT.

This sequence joins TRBV5-1 and TRBJ2-5; D possibly corresponds to TRBD1 (5 bases). From germline, CDR1 is SGHRS and CDR2 YFSETQ. Deletions cut 0 bases from V and 1 base from J, with 13 bases between. This CDR3 has 16 residues. DNA of the CDR3: TGCGCCAGCAGCTTGGGGCGAAGCAGGGTCCAAGAGACCCAGTACTTC. Amino acid sequence: CASSLGRSRVQETQYF. The complete variable domain, with remaining parts taken from reference TRBV5-1 and TRBJ2-5, reads KAGVTQTPRYLIKTRGQQVTLSCSPISGHRSVSWYQQTPGQGLQFLFEYFSETQRNKGNFPGRFSGRQFSNSRSEMNVSTLELGDSALYLCASSLGRSRVQETQYFGPGTRLLVL.

The chain is built from TRBV30 and TRBJ1-1, with 9 bases fitting TRBD1. From germline, CDR1 is GTSNPN and CDR2 SVGIG (reference sequence). This CDR3 has 11 residues. J was trimmed by 12 bases and V by 5 bases; bases with no gene match: 7. CDR3: CAWERGQGTFF. The CDR3, as DNA: TGTGCCTGGGAAAGAGGACAGGGGACTTTCTTT.

The chain couples TRBV19 to TRBJ2-7; a possible D gene is TRBD1 (7 bases). The V and J ends lost 9 bases and 0 bases respectively, with 15 bases between them. Germline V gene data show CDR1 as LNHDA and CDR2 as SQIVND (reference sequence). This CDR3 comprises 14 residues. CDR3 DNA sequence: TGTGCCAGCAGGGGGACTCACAGCTCCTACGAGCAGTACTTC. Residues: CASRGTHSSYEQYF.

This chain joins TRBV9 and TRBJ1-4; 10 nucleotides agree with TRBD1. The V gene end was trimmed by 0 bases and the J gene end by 3 bases; junction bases not matched to a gene: 11. The CDR3 loop spans 19 amino acids. CDR1 SGDLS and CDR2 YYNGEE come from the germline V gene. CDR3 residues: CASSVAGGTGVIPNEKLFF. The CDR3 DNA reads as TGTGCCAGCAGCGTAGCGGGGGGGACAGGGGTTATTCCTAATGAAAAACTGTTTTTT. The full variable domain, completed using reference TRBV9 and TRBJ1-4, is DSGVTQTPKHLITATGQRVTLRCSPRSGDLSVYWYQQSLDQGLQFLIQYYNGEERAKGNILERFSAQQFPDLHSELNLSSLELGDSALYFCASSVAGGTGVIPNEKLFFGSGTQLSVL.

This chain links TRBV7-6 with TRBJ1-4; 8 bases are shared with TRBD1. Germline CDR1 is SGHVS and CDR2 is FNYEAQ. V lost 4 bases and J lost 4; bases outside the gene matches: 5. The CDR3 extends over 15 amino acids. The CDR3: CASSYPGTGNEKLFF. The CDR3 DNA reads as TGTGCCAGCAGCTACCCCGGGACAGGTAATGAAAAACTGTTTTTT.

This chain joins TRBV19 and TRBJ1-5, with 7 bases matching TRBD1. Germline V gene lookup returns CDR1 LNHDA and CDR2 SQIVND (reference sequence). The V gene end was trimmed by 6 bases and the J gene end by 8 bases; junction bases not matched to a gene: 16. The CDR3 totals 16 residues. CDR3 sequence: CASRATRMGTAEPQHF. CDR3 nucleotides: TGTGCCAGTAGGGCCACACGAATGGGGACAGCAGAGCCCCAGCATTTT.

The chain is built from TRBV5-1 and TRBJ2-1; the match to TRBD2 covers 8 bases. This CDR3 has 15 amino acids. V shed 2 bases and J 6 bases; nucleotides not matched to a gene: 7. Germline V gene lookup returns CDR1 SGHRS and CDR2 YFSETQ. The CDR3 DNA sequence: TGCGCCAGCAGCTTTAACGGGAGGGCCCCCAATGAGCAGTTCTTC. It translates to CASSFNGRAPNEQFF.

This clone was observed a handful of times. The rearrangement links TRBV5-4 to TRBJ2-6; 8 bases fit TRBD1. Germline assignment: CDR1 SGHNT and CDR2 YYREEE (reference sequence). The CDR3 has 16 amino acids. Losses at the gene ends were 4 bases for V and 0 bases for J; bases not matched to a gene: 3. The CDR3 region has the DNA TGTGCCAGCAGCCGGGACAGGAGCTCTGGGGCCAACGTCCTGACTTTC. It translates to CASSRDRSSGANVLTF. Complete variable domain (other parts from reference TRBV5-4 and TRBJ2-6): ETGVTQSPTHLIKTRGQQVTLRCSSQSGHNTVSWYQQALGQGPQFIFQYYREEENGRGNFPPRFSGLQFPNYSSELNVNALELDDSALYLCASSRDRSSGANVLTFGAGSRLTVL.